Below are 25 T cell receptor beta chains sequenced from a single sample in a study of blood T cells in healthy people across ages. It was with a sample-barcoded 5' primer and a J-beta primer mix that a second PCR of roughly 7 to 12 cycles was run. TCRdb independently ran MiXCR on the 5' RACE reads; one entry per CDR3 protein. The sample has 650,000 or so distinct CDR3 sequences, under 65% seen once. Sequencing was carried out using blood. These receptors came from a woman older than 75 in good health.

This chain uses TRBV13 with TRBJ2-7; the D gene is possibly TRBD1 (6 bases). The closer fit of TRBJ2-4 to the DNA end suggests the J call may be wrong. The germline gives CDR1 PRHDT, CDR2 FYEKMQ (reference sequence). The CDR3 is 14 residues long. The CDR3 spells CASSWLWQGNIQYF. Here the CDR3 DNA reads TGTGCCAGCAGCTGGCTTTGGCAGGGGAACATTCAGTACTTC.

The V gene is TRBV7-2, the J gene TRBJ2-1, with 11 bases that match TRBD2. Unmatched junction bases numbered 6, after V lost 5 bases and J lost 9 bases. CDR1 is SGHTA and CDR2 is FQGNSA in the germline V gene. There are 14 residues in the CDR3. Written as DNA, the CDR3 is TGTGCCAGCAGCCGACTAGCGGGAAGGGCTGAGCAGTTCTTC. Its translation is CASSRLAGRAEQFF.

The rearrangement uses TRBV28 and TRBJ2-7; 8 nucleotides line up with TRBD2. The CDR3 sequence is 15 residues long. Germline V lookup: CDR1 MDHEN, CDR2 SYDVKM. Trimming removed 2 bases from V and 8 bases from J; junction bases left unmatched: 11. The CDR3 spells CASSLGPGGAFKQYF. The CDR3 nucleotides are TGTGCCAGCAGTTTAGGGCCCGGGGGGGCGTTTAAGCAGTACTTC.

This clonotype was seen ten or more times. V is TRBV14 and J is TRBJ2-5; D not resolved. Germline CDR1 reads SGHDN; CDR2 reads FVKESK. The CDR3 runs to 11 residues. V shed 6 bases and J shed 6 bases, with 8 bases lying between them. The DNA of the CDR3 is TGTGCCAGCAGTCTCTTCCAGACCCAGTACTTC. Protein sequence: CASSLFQTQYF.

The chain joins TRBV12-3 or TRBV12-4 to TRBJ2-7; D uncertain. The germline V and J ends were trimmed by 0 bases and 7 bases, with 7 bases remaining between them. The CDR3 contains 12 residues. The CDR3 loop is CASSLAPPEQYF. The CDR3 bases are TGTGCCAGCAGTTTAGCCCCCCCTGAGCAGTACTTC.

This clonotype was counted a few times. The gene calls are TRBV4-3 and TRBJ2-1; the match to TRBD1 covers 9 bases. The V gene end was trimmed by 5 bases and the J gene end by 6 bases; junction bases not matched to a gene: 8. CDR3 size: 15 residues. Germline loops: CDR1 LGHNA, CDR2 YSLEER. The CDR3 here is CASSARDRESNEQFF. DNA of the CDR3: TGCGCCAGCAGCGCGCGGGACAGGGAGTCCAATGAGCAGTTCTTC.

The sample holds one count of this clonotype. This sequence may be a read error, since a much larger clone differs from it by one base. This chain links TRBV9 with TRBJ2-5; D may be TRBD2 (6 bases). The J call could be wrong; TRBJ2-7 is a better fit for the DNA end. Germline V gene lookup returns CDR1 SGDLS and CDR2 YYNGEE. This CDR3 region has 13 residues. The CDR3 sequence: CGSSVVSGDEQYF. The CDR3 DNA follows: TGTGGCAGCAGCGTGGTGTCGGGGGACGAGCAGTACTTC.

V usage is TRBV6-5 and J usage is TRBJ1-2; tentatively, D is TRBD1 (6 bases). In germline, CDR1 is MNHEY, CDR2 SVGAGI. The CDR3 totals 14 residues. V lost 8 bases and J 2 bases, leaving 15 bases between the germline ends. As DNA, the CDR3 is TGTGCCAGCCTCCCGTATACAGGGAACTATGGCTACACCTTC. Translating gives CASLPYTGNYGYTF.

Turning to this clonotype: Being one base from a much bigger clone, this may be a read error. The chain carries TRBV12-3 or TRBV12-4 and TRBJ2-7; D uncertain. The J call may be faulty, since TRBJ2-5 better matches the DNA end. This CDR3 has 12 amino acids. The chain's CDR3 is CASGWRWETQYF. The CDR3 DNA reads TGTGCCAGCGGTTGGCGATGGGAGACCCAGTACTTC.

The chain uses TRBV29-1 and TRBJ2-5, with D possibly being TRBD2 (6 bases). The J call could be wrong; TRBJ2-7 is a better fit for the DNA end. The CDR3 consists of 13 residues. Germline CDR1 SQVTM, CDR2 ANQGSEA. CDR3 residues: CSVVGLGTCEQYF. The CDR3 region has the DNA TGCAGCGTTGTGGGACTTGGAACCTGCGAGCAGTACTTC.

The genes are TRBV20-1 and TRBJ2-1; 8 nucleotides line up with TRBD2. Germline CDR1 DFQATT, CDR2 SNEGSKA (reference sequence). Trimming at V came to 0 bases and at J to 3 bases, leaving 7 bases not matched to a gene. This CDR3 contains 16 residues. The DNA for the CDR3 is TGCAGTGCTAGAGATCGGAAGCGGGGGATCTACAATGAGCAGTTCTTC. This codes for CSARDRKRGIYNEQFF.

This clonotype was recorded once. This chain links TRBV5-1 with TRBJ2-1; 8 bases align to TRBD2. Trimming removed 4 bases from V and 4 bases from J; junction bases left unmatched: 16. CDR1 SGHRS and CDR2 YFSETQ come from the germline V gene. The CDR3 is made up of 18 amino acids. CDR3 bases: TGCGCCAGCAGCCCCGCCGAATCACTAGCGGAACTTTACAATGAGCAGTTCTTC. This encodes CASSPAESLAELYNEQFF.

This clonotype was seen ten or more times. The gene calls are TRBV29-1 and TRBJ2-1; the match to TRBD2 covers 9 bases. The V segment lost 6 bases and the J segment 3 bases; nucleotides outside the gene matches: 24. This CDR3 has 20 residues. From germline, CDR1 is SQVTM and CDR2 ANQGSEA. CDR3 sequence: CSVNPAGLAGSARVYNEQFF. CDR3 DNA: TGCAGCGTGAACCCCGCCGGGCTAGCGGGGTCCGCCAGGGTCTACAATGAGCAGTTCTTC.

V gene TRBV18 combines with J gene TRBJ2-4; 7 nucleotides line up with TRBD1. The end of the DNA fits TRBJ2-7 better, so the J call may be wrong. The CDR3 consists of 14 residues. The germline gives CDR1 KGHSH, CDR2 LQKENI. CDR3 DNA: TGTGCCAGCTCAGGCACAGACAGGGCCTACGAGCAGTACTTC. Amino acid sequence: CASSGTDRAYEQYF.

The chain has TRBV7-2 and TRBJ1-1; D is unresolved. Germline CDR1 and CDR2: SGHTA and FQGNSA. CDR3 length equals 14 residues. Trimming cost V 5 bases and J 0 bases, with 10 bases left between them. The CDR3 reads CASSNPGVNTEAFF. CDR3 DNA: TGTGCCAGCAGCAACCCCGGGGTGAACACTGAAGCTTTCTTT.

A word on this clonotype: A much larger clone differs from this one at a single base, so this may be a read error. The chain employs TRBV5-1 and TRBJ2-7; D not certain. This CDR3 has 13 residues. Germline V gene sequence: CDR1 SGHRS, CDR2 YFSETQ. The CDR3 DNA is TGCGCCAACAGCCTCCCCCGGGTCCACGAGCAGTACTTC. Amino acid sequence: CANSLPRVHEQYF.

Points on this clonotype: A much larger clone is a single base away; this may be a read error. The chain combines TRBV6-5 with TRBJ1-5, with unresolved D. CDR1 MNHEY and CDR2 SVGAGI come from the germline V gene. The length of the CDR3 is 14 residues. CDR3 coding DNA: TGTGCCGGCAGTTACCTCCTTGAGAATCAGCCCCAGCATTTT. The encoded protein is CAGSYLLENQPQHF.

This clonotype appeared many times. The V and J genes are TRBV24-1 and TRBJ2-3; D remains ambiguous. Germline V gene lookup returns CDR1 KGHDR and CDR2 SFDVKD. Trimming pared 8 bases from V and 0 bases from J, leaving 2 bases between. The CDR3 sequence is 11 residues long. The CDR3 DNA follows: TGTGCCACCAAAAGCACAGATACGCAGTATTTT. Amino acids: CATKSTDTQYF.

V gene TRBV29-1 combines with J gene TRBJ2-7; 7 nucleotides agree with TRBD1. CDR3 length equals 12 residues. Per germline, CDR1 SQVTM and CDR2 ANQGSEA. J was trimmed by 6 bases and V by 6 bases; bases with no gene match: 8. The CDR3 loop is CSVTGREGEQYF. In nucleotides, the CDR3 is TGCAGCGTGACAGGGAGAGAGGGCGAGCAGTACTTC.

This chain's CDR3 is CASSRWTGVNQPQHF. The CDR3 DNA reads TGTGCCAGCAGTCGCTGGACAGGTGTTAATCAGCCCCAGCATTTT. The chain links TRBV12-3 or TRBV12-4 to TRBJ1-5, with TRBD1 matching 7 bases. This CDR3 comprises 15 residues. The ends lost 5 bases at V and 4 bases at J; junction bases unmatched: 8.

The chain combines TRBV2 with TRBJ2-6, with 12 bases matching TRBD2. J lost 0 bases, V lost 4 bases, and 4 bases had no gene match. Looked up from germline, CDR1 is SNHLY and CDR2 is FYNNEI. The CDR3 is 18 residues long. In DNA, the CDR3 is TGTGCCAGCAGTGGACTAGCGGGGGCCAACTCTGGGGCCAACGTCCTGACTTTC. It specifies CASSGLAGANSGANVLTF.

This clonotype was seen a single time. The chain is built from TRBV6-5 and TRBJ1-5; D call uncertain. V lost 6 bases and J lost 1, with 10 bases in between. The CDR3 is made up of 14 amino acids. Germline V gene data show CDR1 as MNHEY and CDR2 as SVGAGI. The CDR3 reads CASSRDTSNQPQHF. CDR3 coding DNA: TGTGCCAGCAGCCGTGACACGAGCAATCAGCCCCAGCATTTT.

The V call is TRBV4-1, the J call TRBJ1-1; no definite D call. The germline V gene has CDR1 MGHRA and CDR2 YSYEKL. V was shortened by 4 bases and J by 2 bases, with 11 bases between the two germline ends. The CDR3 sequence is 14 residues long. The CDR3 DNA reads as TGCGCCAGCAGCCTAATAAATGTTAACACTGAAGCTTTCTTT. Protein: CASSLINVNTEAFF.

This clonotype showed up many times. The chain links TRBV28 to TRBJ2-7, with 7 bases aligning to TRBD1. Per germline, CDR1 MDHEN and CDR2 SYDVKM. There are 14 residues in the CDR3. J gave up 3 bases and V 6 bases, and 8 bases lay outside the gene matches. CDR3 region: CASSPGQVGYEQYF. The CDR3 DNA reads TGTGCCAGCAGCCCCGGACAGGTAGGCTACGAGCAGTACTTC.

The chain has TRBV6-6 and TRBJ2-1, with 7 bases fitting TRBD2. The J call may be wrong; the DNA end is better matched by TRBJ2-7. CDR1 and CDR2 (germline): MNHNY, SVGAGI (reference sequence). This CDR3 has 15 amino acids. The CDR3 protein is CASSYPLAPYNEQYF. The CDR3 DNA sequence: TGTGCCAGCAGTTACCCACTAGCGCCCTACAATGAGCAGTACTTC.